These T cell receptor beta chains were read from a single sample in a study of T cell changes during pregnancy in multiple sclerosis. Method: immunoSEQ multiplex PCR; TCRdb's copy keeps in-frame clones and lacks some. The sample includes some 57,000 clones, approximately 90% of them seen just once. Source: CD4+ T cells from peripheral blood mononuclear cells, taken in the first trimester of pregnancy. The receptor set was obtained from a female donor with multiple sclerosis, enrolled in a pregnancy study. CDR3s include the opening cysteine and the closing phenylalanine or tryptophan. D genes are given only for firm matches. Where a row states a size, it is once, few, many or the class of an expanded clone; other rows omit it.

NA,TRBJ2-5,NA,TRBV7-2,CASSFGGAVETQYF,TGTGCCAGCAGCTTTGGGGGGGCGGTTGAGACCCAGTACTTC
NA,TRBJ1-3,NA,TRBV7-9,CASTSSGFTGNTIYF,TGTGCCAGCACCAGTTCGGGGTTCACTGGAAACACCATATATTTT
NA,TRBJ1-4,NA,TRBV5-1,CASSPGWRNEKLFF,TGCGCCAGCAGCCCGGGGTGGAGAAATGAAAAACTGTTTTTT
NA,TRBJ1-1,NA,TRBV18,CASSPYRATEAFF,TGTGCCAGCTCACCATACAGGGCCACTGAAGCTTTCTTT
once,TRBJ1-1,NA,TRBV18,CASSPQGAIGNTEAFF,TGTGCCAGCTCACCACAAGGAGCCATCGGGAACACTGAAGCTTTCTTT
NA,TRBJ2-7,NA,TRBV9,CASSAGDGIYEQYF,TGTGCCAGCAGCGCAGGGGACGGGATATACGAGCAGTACTTC
NA,TRBJ1-2,TRBD1,TRBV7-2,CASSDGQGESGYTF,TGTGCCAGCAGCGATGGACAGGGGGAGAGTGGCTACACCTTC
NA,TRBJ2-3,TRBD1,TRBV30,CAWSTTGVHTQYF,TGTGCCTGGAGTACGACAGGGGTTCATACGCAGTATTTT
NA,TRBJ2-2,TRBD2,TRBV9,CASSPRWGRVGTGELFF,TGTGCCAGCAGCCCCCGGTGGGGGAGGGTGGGCACCGGGGAGCTGTTTTTT
once,TRBJ1-3,NA,TRBV6-1,CASSDPLGSGNTIYF,TGTGCCAGCAGTGACCCACTAGGCTCTGGAAACACCATATATTTT
NA,TRBJ2-3,TRBD2,TRBV5-6,CASSLAETSGGAKTQYF,TGTGCCAGCAGCTTGGCCGAGACTAGCGGGGGGGCCAAAACGCAGTATTTT
NA,TRBJ1-1,NA,TRBV18,CASSPLDTYTEAFF,TGTGCCAGCTCACCATTGGACACCTACACTGAAGCTTTCTTT
NA,TRBJ2-3,NA,TRBV7-3,CASSLGGQGMRDTQYF,TGTGCCAGCAGCTTAGGAGGCCAGGGGATGCGAGATACGCAGTATTTT
NA,TRBJ1-6,NA,TRBV9,CASSVAGQGPNSPLHF,TGTGCCAGCAGCGTAGCTGGGCAGGGCCCTAATTCACCCCTCCACTTT
NA,TRBJ1-3,NA,TRBV5-1,CASSFFLTGSGNTIYF,TGCGCCAGCAGCTTTTTTCTGACAGGATCTGGAAACACCATATATTTT
NA,TRBJ2-4,NA,TRBV30,CARDNREGNIQYF,TGTGCCAGAGACAACCGCGAGGGAAACATTCAGTACTTC
medium-sized,TRBJ1-1,NA,TRBV19,CASALQGPNTEAFF,TGTGCCAGCGCCCTACAGGGTCCGAACACTGAAGCTTTCTTT
NA,TRBJ2-4,TRBD2,TRBV5-1,CASTPVGGWGNIQYF,TGCGCCAGCACTCCGGTGGGGGGGTGGGGGAACATTCAGTACTTC
NA,TRBJ2-5,NA,TRBV18,CASSPRSAAQETQYF,TGTGCCAGCTCACCACGGTCGGCGGCCCAAGAGACCCAGTACTTC
NA,TRBJ1-5,NA,TRBV6-5,CASRKRQGRQPQHF,TGTGCCAGCAGAAAACGCCAGGGGCGTCAGCCCCAGCATTTT
NA,TRBJ1-1,NA,TRBV6-4,CASSESRNTEAFF,TGTGCCAGCAGTGAGAGTCGGAACACTGAAGCTTTCTTT
NA,TRBJ1-6,NA,TRBV19,CASSIDPRGLGSPLHF,TGTGCCAGTAGTATAGATCCGAGGGGACTAGGGTCACCCCTCCACTTT
once,TRBJ1-2,TRBD1,TRBV7-2,CASSFGQGAGGYTF,TGTGCCAGCAGCTTTGGACAGGGGGCGGGCGGCTACACCTTC
NA,TRBJ2-7,TRBD2,TRBV7-8,CASSSERGPYYEQYF,TGTGCCAGCAGCTCCGAGCGGGGGCCTTACTACGAGCAGTACTTC
NA,TRBJ1-1,NA,TRBV7-2,CASSALLGGVAEAFF,TGTGCCAGCAGCGCCCTACTCGGAGGGGTGGCTGAAGCTTTCTTT
NA,TRBJ1-1,NA,TRBV7-2,CASSSYSNTEAFF,TGTGCCAGCAGTTCGTACAGTAACACTGAAGCTTTCTTT
NA,TRBJ1-2,TRBD1,TRBV7-8,CASSLGVQGAVGGYTF,TGTGCCAGCAGCTTAGGTGTCCAGGGGGCTGTAGGTGGCTACACCTTC
NA,TRBJ1-1,NA,TRBV9,CASSRRGGTEAFF,TGTGCCAGCAGCAGAAGGGGTGGCACTGAAGCTTTCTTT
NA,TRBJ2-5,TRBD2,TRBV7-8,CASSLVSGGTETQYF,TGTGCCAGCAGCTTAGTTTCCGGGGGGACGGAGACCCAGTACTTC
NA,TRBJ2-1,NA,TRBV5-5,CASSLLGGSYNEQFF,TGTGCCAGCAGCTTGCTAGGGGGCTCCTACAATGAGCAGTTCTTC
NA,TRBJ1-2,TRBD1,TRBV18,CASSRTGGDYGYTF,TGTGCCAGCTCCCGGACAGGGGGTGATTATGGCTACACCTTC
NA,TRBJ1-6,NA,TRBV18,CASSPSPSSYNSPLHF,TGTGCCAGCTCACCTAGTCCGAGCTCCTATAATTCACCCCTCCACTTT
NA,TRBJ2-7,NA,TRBV25-1,CASSDQDSAYEQYF,TGTGCCAGCAGTGATCAGGACAGTGCCTACGAGCAGTACTTC
once,TRBJ1-2,TRBD1,TRBV4-1,CASSHGLRDRAPFNYGYTF,TGCGCCAGCAGCCATGGTTTGCGGGACAGGGCGCCTTTTAACTATGGCTACACCTTC
NA,TRBJ1-2,NA,TRBV5-6,CASSFGHLADYGYTF,TGTGCCAGCAGCTTTGGACACCTTGCGGACTATGGCTACACCTTC
NA,TRBJ1-5,TRBD1,TRBV10-3,CAISKGGWEPQHF,TGTGCCATCAGTAAAGGGGGCTGGGAGCCCCAGCATTTT
NA,TRBJ2-6,NA,TRBV14,CASSQRGISSGANVLTF,TGTGCCAGCAGCCAACGAGGGATCAGCTCTGGGGCCAACGTCCTGACTTTC
NA,TRBJ1-2,TRBD1,TRBV28,CASSLGQGGGYTF,TGTGCCAGCAGTCTGGGACAGGGTGGTGGCTACACCTTC
NA,TRBJ1-3,TRBD1,TRBV7-3,CASSLGGGGNTIYF,TGTGCCAGCAGCTTAGGAGGGGGCGGAAACACCATATATTTT
NA,TRBJ1-5,NA,TRBV29-1,CSVSHGGNQPQHF,TGCAGCGTTAGCCACGGGGGCAATCAGCCCCAGCATTTT
NA,TRBJ1-2,TRBD1,TRBV6-5,CASSYSRQGEDGYTF,TGTGCCAGCAGTTACTCGAGACAGGGGGAAGATGGCTACACCTTC
NA,TRBJ1-6,NA,TRBV7-8,CASSFQPPTATSSYNSPLHF,TGTGCCAGCAGCTTTCAGCCCCCGACAGCCACGAGCTCCTATAATTCACCCCTCCACTTT
NA,TRBJ1-4,NA,TRBV6-5,CASSSRDWGQLFF,TGTGCCAGCAGTTCCCGGGACTGGGGTCAACTGTTTTTT
NA,TRBJ2-3,NA,TRBV6-5,CASSYSASEYTDTQYF,TGTGCCAGCAGTTACTCGGCTAGCGAATACACAGATACGCAGTATTTT
NA,TRBJ2-2,NA,TRBV21-1,CASSKAGTSGGANTGELFF,TGTGCCAGCAGCAAAGCGGGGACTAGCGGGGGGGCGAACACCGGGGAGCTGTTTTTT
NA,TRBJ1-5,NA,TRBV6-4,CASSETGFNQPQHF,TGTGCCAGCAGTGAGACTGGGTTCAATCAGCCCCAGCATTTT
once,TRBJ2-7,NA,TRBV7-3,CASSLNSVRGNEQYF,TGTGCCAGCAGCTTAAATAGCGTCAGGGGCAACGAGCAGTACTTC
NA,TRBJ2-1,TRBD2,TRBV18,CASTNLAGGPIHNEQFF,TGTGCCAGCACAAACCTAGCGGGGGGGCCCATCCACAATGAGCAGTTCTTC
NA,TRBJ1-4,NA,TRBV7-2,CASSPRRRDEKLFF,TGTGCCAGCAGCCCCCGGAGGCGGGATGAAAAACTGTTTTTT